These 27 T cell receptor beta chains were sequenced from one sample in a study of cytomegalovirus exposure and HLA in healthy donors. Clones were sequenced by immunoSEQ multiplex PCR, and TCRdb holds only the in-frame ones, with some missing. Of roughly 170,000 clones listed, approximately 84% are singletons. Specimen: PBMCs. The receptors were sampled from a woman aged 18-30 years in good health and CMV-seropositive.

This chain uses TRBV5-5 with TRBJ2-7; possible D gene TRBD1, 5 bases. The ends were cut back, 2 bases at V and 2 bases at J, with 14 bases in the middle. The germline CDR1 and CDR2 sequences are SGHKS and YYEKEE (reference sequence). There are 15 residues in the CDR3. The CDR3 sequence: CASSFRRDSTYEQYF. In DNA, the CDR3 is TGTGCCAGCAGCTTCCGGCGCGACAGCACCTACGAGCAGTACTTC.

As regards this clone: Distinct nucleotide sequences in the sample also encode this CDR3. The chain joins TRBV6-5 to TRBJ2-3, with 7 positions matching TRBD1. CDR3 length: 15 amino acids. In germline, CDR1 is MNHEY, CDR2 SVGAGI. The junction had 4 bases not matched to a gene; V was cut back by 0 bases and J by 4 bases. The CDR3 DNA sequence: TGTGCCAGCAGTTACTCGGGTCAGGGGGCAGATACGCAGTATTTT. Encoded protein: CASSYSGQGADTQYF.

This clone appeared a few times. The CDR3 spells CASRRAASSYNEQFF. DNA for the CDR3: TGTGCCAGCAGGCGAGCGGCGAGCTCCTACAATGAGCAGTTCTTC. This chain joins TRBV6-5 and TRBJ2-1; perhaps TRBD2 as D (5 bases). Germline assignment: CDR1 MNHEY and CDR2 SVGAGI. V lost 6 bases to trimming and J lost 0 bases, with 12 bases between them. There are 15 residues in the CDR3.

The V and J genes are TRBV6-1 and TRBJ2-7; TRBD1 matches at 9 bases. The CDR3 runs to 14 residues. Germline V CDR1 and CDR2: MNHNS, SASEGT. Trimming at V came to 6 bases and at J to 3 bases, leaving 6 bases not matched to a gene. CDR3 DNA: TGTGCCAGCAGCAGTACAGGGGGCCGCTACGAGCAGTACTTC. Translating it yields CASSSTGGRYEQYF.

The CDR3 is CASSPGGQGTGELFF. The CDR3 DNA reads TGTGCCAGCAGCCCCGGGGGACAGGGGACCGGGGAGCTGTTTTTT. The chain links TRBV7-3 to TRBJ2-2, with TRBD1 matching over 10 bases. V was pared by 5 bases and J by 5 bases, with 5 bases of the junction left unmatched. CDR1 and CDR2 from the germline V gene are SGHTA and FQGTGA. CDR3 length equals 15 residues.

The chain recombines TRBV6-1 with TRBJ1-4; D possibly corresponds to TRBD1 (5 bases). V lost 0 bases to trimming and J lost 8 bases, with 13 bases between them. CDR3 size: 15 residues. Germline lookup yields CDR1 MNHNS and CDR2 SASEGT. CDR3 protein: CASSEAGGSGEKLFF. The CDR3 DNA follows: TGTGCCAGCAGTGAAGCTGGGGGGTCAGGCGAAAAACTGTTTTTT.

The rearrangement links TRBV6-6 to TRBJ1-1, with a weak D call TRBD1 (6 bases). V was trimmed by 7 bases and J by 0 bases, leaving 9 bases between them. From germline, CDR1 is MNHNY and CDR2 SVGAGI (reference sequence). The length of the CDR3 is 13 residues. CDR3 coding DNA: TGTGCCAGCAACGGACAGATGAACACTGAAGCTTTCTTT. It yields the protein CASNGQMNTEAFF.

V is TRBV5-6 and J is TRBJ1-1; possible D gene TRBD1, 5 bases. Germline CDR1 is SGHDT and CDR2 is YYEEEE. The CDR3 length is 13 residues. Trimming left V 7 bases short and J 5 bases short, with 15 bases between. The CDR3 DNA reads TGTGCCAGCCGCGTGTGGGGGGGTACTGAAGCTTTCTTT. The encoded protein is CASRVWGGTEAFF.

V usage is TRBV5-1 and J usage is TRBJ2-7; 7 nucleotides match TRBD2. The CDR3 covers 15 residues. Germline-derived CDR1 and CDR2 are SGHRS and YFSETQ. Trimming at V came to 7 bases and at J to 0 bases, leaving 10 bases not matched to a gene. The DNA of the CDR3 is TGCGCCAGCCAAGCTTCGGGGGGAAGCTCCTACGAGCAGTACTTC. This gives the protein CASQASGGSSYEQYF.

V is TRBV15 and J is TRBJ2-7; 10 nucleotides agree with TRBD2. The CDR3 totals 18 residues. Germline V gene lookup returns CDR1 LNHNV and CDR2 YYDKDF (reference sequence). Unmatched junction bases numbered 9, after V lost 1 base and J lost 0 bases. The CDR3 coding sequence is TGTGCCACCAGCAGAGTAGGGTCTACTAGCGGGGTCTCCTACGAGCAGTACTTC. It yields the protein CATSRVGSTSGVSYEQYF.

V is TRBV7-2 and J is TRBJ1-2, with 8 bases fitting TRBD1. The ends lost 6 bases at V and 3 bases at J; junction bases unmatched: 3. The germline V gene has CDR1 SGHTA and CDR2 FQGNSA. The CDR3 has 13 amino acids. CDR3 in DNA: TGTGCCAGCAGTCCACAGGGGGACTATGGCTACACCTTC. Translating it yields CASSPQGDYGYTF.

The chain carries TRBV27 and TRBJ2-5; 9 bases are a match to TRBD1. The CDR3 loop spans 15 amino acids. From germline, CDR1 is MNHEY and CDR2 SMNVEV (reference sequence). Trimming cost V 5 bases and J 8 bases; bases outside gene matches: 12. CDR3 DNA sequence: TGTGCCAGCAGTGCCCGGGACAGGGACTTCCGAACCCAGTACTTC. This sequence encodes CASSARDRDFRTQYF.

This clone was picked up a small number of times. This chain's CDR3 is CASSSLGSGANVLTF. The CDR3 coding sequence is TGTGCCAGCAGCTCTCTAGGCTCTGGGGCCAACGTCCTGACTTTC. The chain carries TRBV7-9 and TRBJ2-6; no definite D call. The germline V gene has CDR1 SEHNR and CDR2 FQNEAQ (reference sequence). This CDR3 is 15 amino acids long. Trimming removed 4 bases at V and 0 bases at J, with 7 bases between.

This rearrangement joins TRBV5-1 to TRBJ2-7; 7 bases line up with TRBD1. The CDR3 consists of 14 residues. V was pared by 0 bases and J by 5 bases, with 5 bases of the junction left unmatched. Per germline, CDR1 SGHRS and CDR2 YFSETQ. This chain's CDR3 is CASSLGGGADEQYF. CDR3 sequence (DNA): TGCGCCAGCAGCTTGGGAGGGGGCGCCGACGAGCAGTACTTC.

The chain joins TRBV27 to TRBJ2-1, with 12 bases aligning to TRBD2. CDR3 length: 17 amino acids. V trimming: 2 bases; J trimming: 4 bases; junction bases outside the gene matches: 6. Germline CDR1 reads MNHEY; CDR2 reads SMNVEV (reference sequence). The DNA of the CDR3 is TGTGCCAGCAGTTTACAACTAGCGGGGGGTATGTACAATGAGCAGTTCTTC. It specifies CASSLQLAGGMYNEQFF.

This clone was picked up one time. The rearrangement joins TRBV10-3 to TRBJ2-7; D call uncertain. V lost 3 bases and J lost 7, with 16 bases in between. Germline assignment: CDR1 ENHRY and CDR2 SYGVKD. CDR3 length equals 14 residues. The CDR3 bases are TGTGCCATCAGTGACTCCGCAGGAAATACGGAGCAGTACTTC. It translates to CAISDSAGNTEQYF.

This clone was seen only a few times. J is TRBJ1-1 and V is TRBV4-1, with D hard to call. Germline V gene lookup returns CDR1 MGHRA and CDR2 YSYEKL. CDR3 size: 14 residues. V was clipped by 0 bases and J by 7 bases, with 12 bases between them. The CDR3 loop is CASSQERSIGEAFF. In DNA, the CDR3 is TGCGCCAGCAGCCAAGAAAGGAGCATAGGTGAAGCTTTCTTT.

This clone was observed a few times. Here the CDR3 reads CASSQEGTNYEQYF. CDR3 DNA sequence: TGTGCCAGCAGCCAGGAGGGGACCAACTACGAGCAGTACTTC. The chain links TRBV5-6 to TRBJ2-7, with D possibly being TRBD2 (6 bases). V was clipped by 4 bases and J by 3 bases, with 14 bases between them. CDR1 is SGHDT and CDR2 is YYEEEE in the germline V gene. The CDR3 is made up of 14 amino acids.

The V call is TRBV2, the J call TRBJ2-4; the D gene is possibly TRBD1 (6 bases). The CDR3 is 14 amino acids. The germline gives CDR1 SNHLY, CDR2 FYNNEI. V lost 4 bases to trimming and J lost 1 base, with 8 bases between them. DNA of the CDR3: TGTGCCAGCAGTGGTCAGGGGGCCAAAAACATTCAGTACTTC. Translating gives CASSGQGAKNIQYF.

The CDR3 bases are TGTGCCAGCAGCCCCGACGCTAGAGCGAACTACGAGCAGTACTTC. As protein: CASSPDARANYEQYF. V is TRBV7-9 and J is TRBJ2-7; D gene uncertain. V was shortened by 5 bases and J by 3 bases, with 17 bases between the two germline ends. The V gene's germline CDR1 is SEHNR and CDR2 FQNEAQ (reference sequence). This CDR3 contains 15 residues.

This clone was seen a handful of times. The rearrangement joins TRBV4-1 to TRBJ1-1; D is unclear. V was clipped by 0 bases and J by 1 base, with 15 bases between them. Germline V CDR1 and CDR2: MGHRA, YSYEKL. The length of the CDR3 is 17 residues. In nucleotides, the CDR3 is TGCGCCAGCAGCCAAGATTCAGTTTCCACACGGAACACTGAAGCTTTCTTT. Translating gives CASSQDSVSTRNTEAFF.

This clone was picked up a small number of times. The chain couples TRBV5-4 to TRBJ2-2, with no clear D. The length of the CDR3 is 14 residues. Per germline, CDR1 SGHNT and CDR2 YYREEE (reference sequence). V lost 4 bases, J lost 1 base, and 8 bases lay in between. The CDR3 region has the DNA TGTGCCAGCAGCCCTACAGAGAACACCGGGGAGCTGTTTTTT. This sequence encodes CASSPTENTGELFF.

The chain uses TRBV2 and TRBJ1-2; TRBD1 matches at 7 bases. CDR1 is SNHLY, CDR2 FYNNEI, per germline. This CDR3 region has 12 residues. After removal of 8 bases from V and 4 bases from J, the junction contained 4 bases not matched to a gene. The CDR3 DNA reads TGTGCCAGCCGGGACAGTACCTATGGCTACACCTTC. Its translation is CASRDSTYGYTF.

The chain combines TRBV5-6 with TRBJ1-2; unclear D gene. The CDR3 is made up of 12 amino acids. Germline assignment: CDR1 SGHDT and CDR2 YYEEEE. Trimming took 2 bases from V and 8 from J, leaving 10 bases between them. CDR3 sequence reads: CASSFSDTGYTF. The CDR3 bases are TGTGCCAGCAGCTTCAGTGACACAGGCTACACCTTC.

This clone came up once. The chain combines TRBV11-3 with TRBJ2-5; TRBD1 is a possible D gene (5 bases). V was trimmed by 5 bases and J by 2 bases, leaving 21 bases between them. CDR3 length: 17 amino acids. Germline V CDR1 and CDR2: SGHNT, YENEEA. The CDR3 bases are TGTGCCAGCAGCCCCGGCCTAAGGACAACGCAACAAGAGACCCAGTACTTC. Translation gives CASSPGLRTTQQETQYF. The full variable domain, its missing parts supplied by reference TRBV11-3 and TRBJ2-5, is EAGVVQSPRYKIIEKKQPVAFWCNPISGHNTLYWYLQNLGQGPELLIRYENEEAVDDSQLPKDRFSAERLKGVDSTLKIQPAELGDSAVYLCASSPGLRTTQQETQYFGPGTRLLVL.

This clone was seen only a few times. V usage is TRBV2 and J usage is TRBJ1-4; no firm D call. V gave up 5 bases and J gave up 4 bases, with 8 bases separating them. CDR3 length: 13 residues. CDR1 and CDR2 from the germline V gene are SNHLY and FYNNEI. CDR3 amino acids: CASSPPVNEKLFF. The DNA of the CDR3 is TGTGCCAGCAGTCCCCCAGTTAATGAAAAACTGTTTTTT. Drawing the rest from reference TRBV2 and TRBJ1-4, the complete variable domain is EPEVTQTPSHQVTQMGQEVILRCVPISNHLYFYWYRQILGQKVEFLVSFYNNEISEKSEIFDDQFSVERPDGSNFTLKIRSTKLEDSAMYFCASSPPVNEKLFFGSGTQLSVL.

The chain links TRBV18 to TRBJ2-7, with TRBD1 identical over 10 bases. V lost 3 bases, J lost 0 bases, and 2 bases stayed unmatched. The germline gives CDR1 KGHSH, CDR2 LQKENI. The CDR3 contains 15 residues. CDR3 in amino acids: CASSPRTGGSYEQYF. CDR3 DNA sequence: TGTGCCAGCTCACCGCGGACAGGGGGCTCCTACGAGCAGTACTTC.